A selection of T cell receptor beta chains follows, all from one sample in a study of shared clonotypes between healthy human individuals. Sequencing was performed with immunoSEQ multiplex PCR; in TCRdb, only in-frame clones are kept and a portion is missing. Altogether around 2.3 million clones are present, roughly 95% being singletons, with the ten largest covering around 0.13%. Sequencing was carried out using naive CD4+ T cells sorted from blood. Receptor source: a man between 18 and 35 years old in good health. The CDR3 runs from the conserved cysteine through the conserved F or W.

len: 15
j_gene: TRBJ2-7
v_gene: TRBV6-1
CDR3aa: CASREYGTGIYEQYF

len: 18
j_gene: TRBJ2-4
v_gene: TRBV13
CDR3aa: CASSLLGLAGLAKNIQYF

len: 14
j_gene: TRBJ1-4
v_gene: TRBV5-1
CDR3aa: CASSQGGGSEKLFF

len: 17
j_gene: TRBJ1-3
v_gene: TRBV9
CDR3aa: CASSSEGGPLSGNTIYF

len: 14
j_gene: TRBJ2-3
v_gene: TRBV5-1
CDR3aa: CASSLDSGRNTQYF

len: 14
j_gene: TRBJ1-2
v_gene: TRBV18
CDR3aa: CASSPIVGQEGYTF

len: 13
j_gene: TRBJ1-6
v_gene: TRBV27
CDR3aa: CASTASYNSPLHF

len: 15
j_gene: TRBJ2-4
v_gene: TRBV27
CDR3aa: CASSSRQGGVDIQYF

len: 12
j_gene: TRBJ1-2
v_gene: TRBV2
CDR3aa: CASSEGAYGYTF

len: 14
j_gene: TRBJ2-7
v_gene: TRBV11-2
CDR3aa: CASSYPGQGPEQYF

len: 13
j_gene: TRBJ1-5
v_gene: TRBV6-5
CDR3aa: CASSRDSRQPQHF

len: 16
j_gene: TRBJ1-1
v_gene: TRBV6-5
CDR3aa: CASSYSWDGRNTEAFF

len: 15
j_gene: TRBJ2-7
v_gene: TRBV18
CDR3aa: CASSPGQGRTYEQYF

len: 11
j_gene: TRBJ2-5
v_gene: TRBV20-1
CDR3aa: CSAIGVETQYF

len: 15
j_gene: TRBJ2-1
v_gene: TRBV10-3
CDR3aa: CAISGVGGAVNEQFF

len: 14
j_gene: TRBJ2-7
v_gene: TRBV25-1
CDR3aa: CASSEYSPLYEQYF

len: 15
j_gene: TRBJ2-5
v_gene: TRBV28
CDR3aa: CASSSGQGVGETQYF

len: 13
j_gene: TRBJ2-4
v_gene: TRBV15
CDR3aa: CATSRDRGLAEYF

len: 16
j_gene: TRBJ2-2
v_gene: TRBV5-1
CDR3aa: CASSLASGRATGELFF

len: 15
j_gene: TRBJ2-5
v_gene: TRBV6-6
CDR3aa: CASSYSTLVGETQYF

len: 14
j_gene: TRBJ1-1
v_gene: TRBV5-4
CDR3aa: CASSFDRGDTEAFF

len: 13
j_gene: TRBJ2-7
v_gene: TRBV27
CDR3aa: CASRPGHVYEQYF

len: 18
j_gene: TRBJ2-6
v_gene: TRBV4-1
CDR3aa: CASSLGAVFGAGANVLTF

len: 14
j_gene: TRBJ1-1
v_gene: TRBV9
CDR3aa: CASSRKTENTEAFF

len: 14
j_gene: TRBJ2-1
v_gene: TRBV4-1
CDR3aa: CASSHLGDSNEQFF

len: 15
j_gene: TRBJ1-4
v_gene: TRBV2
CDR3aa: CASSEVGGNNEKLFF

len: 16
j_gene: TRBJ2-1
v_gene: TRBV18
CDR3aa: CASSPPRLAEYNEQFF

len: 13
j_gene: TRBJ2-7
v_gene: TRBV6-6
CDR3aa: CASSYDRAYEQYF

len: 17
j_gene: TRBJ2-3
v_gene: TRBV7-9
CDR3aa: CASSRISGLPDADTQYF

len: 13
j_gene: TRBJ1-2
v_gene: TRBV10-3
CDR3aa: CAISSQRDYGYTF

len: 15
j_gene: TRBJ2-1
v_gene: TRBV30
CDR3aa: CAWSPGAPRGNEQFF

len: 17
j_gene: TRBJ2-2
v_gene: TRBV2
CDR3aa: CASRDPPGAGNTGELFF

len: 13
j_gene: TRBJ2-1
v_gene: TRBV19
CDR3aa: CASSWRARDEQFF

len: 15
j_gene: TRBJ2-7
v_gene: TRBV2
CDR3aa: CASSDLLAVSYEQYF

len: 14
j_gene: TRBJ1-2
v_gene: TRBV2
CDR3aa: CASSRTGFDYGYTF

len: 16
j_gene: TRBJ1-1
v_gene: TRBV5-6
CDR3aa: CASSLSTGLGNTEAFF

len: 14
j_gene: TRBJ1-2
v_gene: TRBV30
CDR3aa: CAWSGGGSSYGYTF

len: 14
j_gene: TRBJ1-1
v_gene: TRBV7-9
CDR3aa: CASSLQGPNTEAFF

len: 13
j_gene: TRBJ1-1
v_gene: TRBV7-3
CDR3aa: CASRGSLNTEAFF

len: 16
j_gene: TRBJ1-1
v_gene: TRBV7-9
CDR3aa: CASSLGDRGWNTEAFF

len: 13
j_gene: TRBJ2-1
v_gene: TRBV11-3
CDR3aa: CASSPFWGDEQFF

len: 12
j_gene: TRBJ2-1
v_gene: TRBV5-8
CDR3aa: CASSSRDKESFF

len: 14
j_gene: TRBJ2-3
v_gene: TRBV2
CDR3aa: CASIEERGTDTQYF

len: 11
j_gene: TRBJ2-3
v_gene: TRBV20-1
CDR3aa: CSALTTDTQYF